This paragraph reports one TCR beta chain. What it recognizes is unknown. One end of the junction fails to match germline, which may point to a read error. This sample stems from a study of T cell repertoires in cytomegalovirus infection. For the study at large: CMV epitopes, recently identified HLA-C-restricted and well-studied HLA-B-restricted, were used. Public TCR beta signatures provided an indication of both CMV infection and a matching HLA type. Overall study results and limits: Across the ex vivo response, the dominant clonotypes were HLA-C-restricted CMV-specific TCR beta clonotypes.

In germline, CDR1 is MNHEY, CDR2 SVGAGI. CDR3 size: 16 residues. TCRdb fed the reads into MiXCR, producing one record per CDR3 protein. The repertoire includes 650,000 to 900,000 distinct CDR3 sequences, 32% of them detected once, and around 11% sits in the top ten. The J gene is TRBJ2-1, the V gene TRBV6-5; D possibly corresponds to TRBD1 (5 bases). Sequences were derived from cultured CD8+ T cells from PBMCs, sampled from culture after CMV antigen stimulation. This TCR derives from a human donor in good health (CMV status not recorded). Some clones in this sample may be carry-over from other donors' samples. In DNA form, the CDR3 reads TGTACCAGCACCCACTCGGCAGGGCTAACCTACAATGAGCAGTTCTTC. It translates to CTSTHSAGLTYNEQFF.